This T cell receptor beta chain originates from a study of T cells in Graves' hyperthyroidism and ophthalmopathy (dated 2019 in TCRdb). For the study in its entirety: Peripheral blood samples were taken at initial diagnosis, before any treatment was given. To identify TCR V-J signatures that set the groups apart, the researchers used a discovery cohort of more than 95 patients, made up of around 42 with Graves' ophthalmopathy and 55 to 65 with stable Graves' hyperthyroidism. Prospective prediction of ophthalmopathy was tested in an independent validation cohort consisting of roughly 20 hyperthyroidism patients and some 15 patients who later progressed to ophthalmopathy. For training and testing, the roughly 93 patients in the discovery cohort were randomly divided in a 7:3 ratio. In roughly six Graves' hyperthyroidism patients, the study also compared T-cell repertoires from thyroid tissue with T-cell repertoires from blood. Once sampling was done, hyperthyroidism patients were given methimazole at a starting dose of 30 mg daily, whereas ophthalmopathy patients were given high-dose intravenous methylprednisolone. The paper describes TCR Vbeta CDR3 sequencing of 140 or so peripheral blood samples, made up of 43 ophthalmopathy patients, 70 to 75 hyperthyroidism patients and 17 progressor patients.

Stable Graves' hyperthyroidism was defined as the absence of progression to ophthalmopathy over 18 months of follow-up. Hyperthyroidism patients were newly diagnosed, had a disease duration of under 2 months, and were aged 18 to 65 years. Exclusion was applied to patients with uncontrolled infections, other autoimmune diseases, pregnancy or lactation. Diagnoses were established on the basis of clinical symptoms, serum thyroxine and TRAb, thyroid ultrasound, and orbital computed tomography. Ficoll-Paque density gradient centrifugation was used to isolate PBMCs from approximately 11 ml of fresh peripheral blood. Trizol reagent was used to extract total RNA, and RNA quality was then checked on an Agilent 2100 Bioanalyzer. The TCR beta CDR3 regions were amplified from RNA transcripts. The TCR CDR3 was subjected to a first round of RT-PCR using the HTBI primer set and the Qiagen OneStep RT-PCR kit. Libraries were constructed in a second round of multiplex PCR, after which size selection and purification were performed. Paired-end sequencing of the libraries was performed with 100 bp reads on an Illumina HiSeq2000. Per the authors' processing: Raw data were processed with SOAPnuke, discarding reads with adapters, uncalled bases, mean Phred below 15, or no exact constant-primer or identifier match. COPE v1.2.5 was used to merge the high-quality paired reads, and each unique nucleotide sequence was defined as a clonotype. Clonotypes were aligned to IMGT TRBV, TRBD and TRBJ reference segments using MiTCR v1.1. The analysis was restricted to V-J combinations with a frequency above 0.0001, which together covered just over 99% of the repertoires. The TCS score was defined as the ratio of F50 (clonal expansion) to E x V (chaos), calculated using BLOSUM62-based TCRdist between CDR3 peptides within each V-J. Welch's t-statistics and random forest reduced fewer than 550 V-J features to roughly 13, which were used in a naive Bayes classifier (R e1071). TCRdb applied fastp at Q25 and MiXCR to the public reads, then kept only in-frame beta chains. For every CDR3 protein sequence, its rows merge into one entry that carries the most common genes and DNA. The V and J calls come from TCRdb's annotation, not from the publication. The sample has some 180,000 distinct CDR3 sequences on record, approximately 15% of them singletons. Approximately 28% of the sample goes to the ten largest clones.

Via the germline V gene (reference sequence), CDR1 is MNHEY and CDR2 SMNVEV. From the cysteine through the phenylalanine, the CDR3 covers 11 amino acids. Just the 33-base CDR3 DNA is kept, in frame starting at base 1. V is clipped by 8 bases and J by 5 bases, and the sequence between their germline boundaries is 9 bases long. This clonotype was seen a few times. No cognate antigen has been identified for it. The sample holds no much larger clone one base away, and base qualities are not on file. Results the study describes overall, beyond this receptor: No statistical method was used to set the sample size in advance, and investigators knew the group allocation. In validation, progression to ophthalmopathy was predicted by the model with approximately 67% sensitivity and 72.22% specificity, a median of around 6.5 months before onset. Most expanded thyroid clonotypes (frequency above 0.001) were also detected in blood, a finding suggesting that blood repertoires may reflect thyroid immune responses. Ophthalmopathy was separated from stable hyperthyroidism by a 13 V-J signature model, with approximately 86% sensitivity and 81% to 82% specificity obtained in cross-validation and 80%/75% obtained in testing.

This clonotype was sampled from a woman between 45 and 65 years old with Graves' hyperthyroidism. This chain is built from TRBV27 and TRBJ1-1, with no confident D gene call. Sequenced: blood. The CDR3 protein is CASRGGTEAFF. The nucleotide sequence is given as TGTGCCAGCCGCGGTGGGACTGAAGCTTTCTTT.